This paragraph covers one T cell receptor beta chain sequence. What it binds is not known. Using its own MiXCR run on the 5' RACE reads, TCRdb lists one record per CDR3 protein. The sample shows roughly 6,000 distinct CDR3 sequences, roughly two thirds of them seen only once. The length of the CDR3 is 12 residues. Trimming stripped 6 bases from V and 3 bases from J, with 8 bases between. CDR1 is DFQATT, CDR2 SNEGSKA, per germline (reference sequence). Study results and caveats: Tumor memory CD4+ T cell TCR gene usage clustered with blood and lymph node memory CD4+ cells and lymph node naive CD4+ cells. The larger-cohort validation was restricted to a single TCR beta V-J rearrangement rather than whole repertoires.

CD4+CD45RO+CD25- cells were isolated as memory CD4+ T cells. The chain carries TRBV20-1 and TRBJ1-4; D ambiguous. The sequencing sample was made of memory CD4+ T cells sorted from a lymph node. The subset here: memory CD4+ T cells, CD4+CD45RO+CD25-. The sequence derives from a female donor with breast cancer. The CDR3 DNA reads TGCAGTGCAACGGAACCTAATGAAAAACTGTTTTTT. Amino acids: CSATEPNEKLFF.